The clone carrying this T cell receptor beta chain was seen just once. This sample was taken from a study of blood T cell repertoires in COVID-19. Whole-study context: Samples taken during acute and convalescent COVID-19 were collected in the United States, Italy and Spain.

Germline trimming cut 1 base from V and 6 bases from J; bases unmatched to any gene: 6. Germline lookup yields CDR1 SGDLS and CDR2 YYNGEE. The CDR3 consists of 16 residues. Only in-frame clones appear in the TCRdb table, and some are missing; sequencing was by immunoSEQ multiplex PCR. Of roughly 120,000 clones detected, under 95% appear once; the ten largest clones hold about 4.6%. Material: peripheral blood. The TCR was taken from a man in his 60s with COVID-19, enrolled during active disease. This rearrangement joins TRBV9 to TRBJ2-1; TRBD2 matches at 11 bases. CDR3 sequence reads: CASSVPPGLAVNEQFF. CDR3 bases: TGTGCCAGCAGCGTACCACCGGGACTAGCGGTCAATGAGCAGTTCTTC.